This is a list of T cell receptor beta chains from one sample in a study of beta chain features in type 1 diabetes. The protocol was immunoSEQ multiplex PCR, while the TCRdb copy is restricted to in-frame clones and leaves out a portion. The sample contains 160,000 or so clones, approximately 8.7% of which appear only once. The sample taken for sequencing was central memory CD4+ T cells from blood. The receptor source for this set is a woman in her 30s with type 1 diabetes. Each CDR3 is given with its conserved first and last residue. D genes are given only for firm matches. The size field is filled for only some rows; it gives once, few, many or a size class.

clone_size: .
d_call: TRBD1
j_call: TRBJ2-7
v_call: TRBV14
cdr3_nt: TGTGCCAGCAGTTATGGACAGGGAGAGCAGTACTTC
cdr3_aa: CASSYGQGEQYF

clone_size: .
d_call: TRBD1
j_call: TRBJ2-2
v_call: TRBV19
cdr3_nt: TGTGCCAGTACGCGACAGGGGGCTAACACCGGGGAGCTGTTTTTT
cdr3_aa: CASTRQGANTGELFF

clone_size: few
d_call: .
j_call: TRBJ1-1
v_call: TRBV11-3
cdr3_nt: TGTGCCAGCAGCTATTTTCGGGGAGGAGATGAAGCTTTCTTT
cdr3_aa: CASSYFRGGDEAFF

clone_size: few
d_call: TRBD1
j_call: TRBJ1-2
v_call: TRBV5-6
cdr3_nt: TGTGCCAGCAGCGTGGACAGGGGGCATGGGTCATATGGCTACACCTTC
cdr3_aa: CASSVDRGHGSYGYTF

clone_size: .
d_call: TRBD2
j_call: TRBJ2-5
v_call: TRBV9
cdr3_nt: TGTGCCAGCAGCGTAGCTATCGGGGGAGGGCAGGAGACCCAGTACTTC
cdr3_aa: CASSVAIGGGQETQYF

clone_size: .
d_call: TRBD2
j_call: TRBJ2-3
v_call: TRBV7-9
cdr3_nt: TGTGCCAGCAGCAAACTCGGGACTAGCGGGAGGGCCACAGATACGCAGTATTTT
cdr3_aa: CASSKLGTSGRATDTQYF

clone_size: few
d_call: TRBD2
j_call: TRBJ2-7
v_call: TRBV9
cdr3_nt: TGTGCCAGCAGCCGGACTAGCGGGGACTACGAGCAGTACTTC
cdr3_aa: CASSRTSGDYEQYF

clone_size: few
d_call: TRBD1
j_call: TRBJ2-7
v_call: TRBV30
cdr3_nt: TGTGCCTGGAGTGCAGGACAGGGGGGCCCCTACGAGCAGTACTTC
cdr3_aa: CAWSAGQGGPYEQYF

clone_size: .
d_call: .
j_call: TRBJ1-1
v_call: TRBV7-3
cdr3_nt: TGTGCCAGTGTGGACACATACACTGAAGCTTTCTTT
cdr3_aa: CASVDTYTEAFF

clone_size: .
d_call: TRBD2
j_call: TRBJ2-3
v_call: TRBV4-1
cdr3_nt: TGCGCCAGCAGACCCCGTACGGGGGGAGACACAGATACGCAGTATTTT
cdr3_aa: CASRPRTGGDTDTQYF

clone_size: few
d_call: .
j_call: TRBJ2-3
v_call: TRBV5-4
cdr3_nt: TGTGCCAGCAGCTTGAAACAGGGTTCAGATACGCAGTATTTT
cdr3_aa: CASSLKQGSDTQYF

clone_size: .
d_call: .
j_call: TRBJ1-1
v_call: TRBV28
cdr3_nt: TGTGCCAGCAGTTTATTTGGGCAGGGAGGGACTGAAGCTTTCTTT
cdr3_aa: CASSLFGQGGTEAFF

clone_size: .
d_call: .
j_call: TRBJ2-1
v_call: TRBV2
cdr3_nt: TGTGCCAGCAGCCCCTTCTTGCAGGAGCAGTTCTTC
cdr3_aa: CASSPFLQEQFF

clone_size: few
d_call: .
j_call: TRBJ2-7
v_call: TRBV27
cdr3_nt: TGTGCCAGCAGTCTCAGGGGGCGGGAGCAAGGCGAGCAGTACTTC
cdr3_aa: CASSLRGREQGEQYF

clone_size: few
d_call: TRBD1
j_call: TRBJ1-2
v_call: TRBV7-9
cdr3_nt: TGTGCCAGCAGCTCCCTCCGGGACAGGACGATGACTAACTATGGCTACACCTTC
cdr3_aa: CASSSLRDRTMTNYGYTF

clone_size: many
d_call: TRBD1
j_call: TRBJ2-3
v_call: TRBV15
cdr3_nt: TGTGCCACCAGCAGAGGACAGGGTTTTGGTGCAGATACGCAGTATTTT
cdr3_aa: CATSRGQGFGADTQYF

clone_size: few
d_call: TRBD2
j_call: TRBJ2-1
v_call: TRBV14
cdr3_nt: TGTGCCAGCAGCCAAGGACTAGCGGGGGGACACAATGAGCAGTTCTTC
cdr3_aa: CASSQGLAGGHNEQFF

clone_size: few
d_call: TRBD1
j_call: TRBJ2-7
v_call: TRBV28
cdr3_nt: TGTGCCAGCACCCCAGGTGGACAGGGAATAGTGCAGTACTTC
cdr3_aa: CASTPGGQGIVQYF

clone_size: few
d_call: .
j_call: TRBJ1-1
v_call: TRBV5-1
cdr3_nt: TGCGCCAGCAGCTTGGACATGAACACTGAAGCTTTCTTT
cdr3_aa: CASSLDMNTEAFF

clone_size: .
d_call: TRBD2
j_call: TRBJ2-1
v_call: TRBV6-6
cdr3_nt: TGTGCCAGCAGTTACTCGAACCCAGCGGGAGTGCATGAGCAGTTCTTC
cdr3_aa: CASSYSNPAGVHEQFF

clone_size: few
d_call: .
j_call: TRBJ2-5
v_call: TRBV10-3
cdr3_nt: TGTGCCATCAGCCCGACGGACTACCAAGAGACCCAGTACTTC
cdr3_aa: CAISPTDYQETQYF

clone_size: .
d_call: .
j_call: TRBJ1-1
v_call: TRBV10-3
cdr3_nt: TGTGCCATCGGGAGGGGGAACACTGAAGCTTTCTTT
cdr3_aa: CAIGRGNTEAFF

clone_size: few
d_call: .
j_call: TRBJ2-7
v_call: TRBV10-3
cdr3_nt: TGTGCCATCAGTGCCCACATCTACGAGCAGTACTTC
cdr3_aa: CAISAHIYEQYF

clone_size: few
d_call: TRBD2
j_call: TRBJ2-7
v_call: TRBV11-1
cdr3_nt: TGTGCCAGCAGCCCCGCCCTGGTAGCGGGGAACTACGAGCAGTACTTC
cdr3_aa: CASSPALVAGNYEQYF

clone_size: many
d_call: TRBD2
j_call: TRBJ2-7
v_call: TRBV19
cdr3_nt: TGTGCCAGTAGTCGGGCTAGCGGGAGATACGAGCAGTACTTC
cdr3_aa: CASSRASGRYEQYF

clone_size: few
d_call: TRBD2
j_call: TRBJ2-5
v_call: TRBV30
cdr3_nt: TGTGCCTGTCAACTAGCGGCCCAAGAGACCCAGTACTTC
cdr3_aa: CACQLAAQETQYF

clone_size: .
d_call: .
j_call: TRBJ2-6
v_call: TRBV5-1
cdr3_nt: TGCGCCAGCAGCTTGGCCCTAGACTCTGGGGCCAACGTCCTGACTTTC
cdr3_aa: CASSLALDSGANVLTF

clone_size: .
d_call: TRBD1
j_call: TRBJ1-1
v_call: TRBV7-3
cdr3_nt: TGTGCCAGCAGCTTAATAGGGGGCGGCACTGAAGCTTTCTTT
cdr3_aa: CASSLIGGGTEAFF

clone_size: many
d_call: TRBD2
j_call: TRBJ2-1
v_call: TRBV7-9
cdr3_nt: TGTGCCAGCAGCCCTCGGGGCGGGAGCTCCTACAATGAGCAGTTCTTC
cdr3_aa: CASSPRGGSSYNEQFF

clone_size: .
d_call: TRBD2
j_call: TRBJ2-1
v_call: TRBV28
cdr3_nt: TGTGCCAGCAGTTCAGTAGGGACTAGATTTTACAATGAGCAGTTCTTC
cdr3_aa: CASSSVGTRFYNEQFF

clone_size: few
d_call: TRBD1
j_call: TRBJ1-2
v_call: TRBV6-1
cdr3_nt: TGTGCCAGCAGTGAACAGGACAGGGTTCGATTTGGCTACACCTTC
cdr3_aa: CASSEQDRVRFGYTF

clone_size: .
d_call: .
j_call: TRBJ2-1
v_call: TRBV11-2
cdr3_nt: TGTGCCAGCAGCTTACGCGGCCAAGACTACAATGAGCAGTTCTTC
cdr3_aa: CASSLRGQDYNEQFF

clone_size: .
d_call: .
j_call: TRBJ1-5
v_call: TRBV7-8
cdr3_nt: TGTGCCAGCAGTCTCAGAACAGGGATAAGGGAGTCGAATCAGCCCCAGCATTTT
cdr3_aa: CASSLRTGIRESNQPQHF

clone_size: .
d_call: .
j_call: TRBJ1-1
v_call: TRBV19
cdr3_nt: TGTGCCAGTAGTGCCCGACTTGGGTTAACTGAAGCTTTCTTT
cdr3_aa: CASSARLGLTEAFF

clone_size: few
d_call: .
j_call: TRBJ1-3
v_call: TRBV30
cdr3_nt: TGTGCACTAGGGCGGTACCACTCTGGAAACACCATATATTTT
cdr3_aa: CALGRYHSGNTIYF

clone_size: .
d_call: TRBD2
j_call: TRBJ2-5
v_call: TRBV2
cdr3_nt: TGTGCCAGCAGTGACGGACTAGCGGGAGGGCTGCAAGAGACCCAGTACTTC
cdr3_aa: CASSDGLAGGLQETQYF

clone_size: .
d_call: .
j_call: TRBJ1-1
v_call: TRBV28
cdr3_nt: TGTGCCAGCAGTCCCGGACAGTTCACTGAAGCTTTCTTT
cdr3_aa: CASSPGQFTEAFF

clone_size: .
d_call: TRBD2
j_call: TRBJ2-1
v_call: TRBV14
cdr3_nt: TGTGCCAGCAGCCAAGAGAGCGGGAGTTACAATGAGCAGTTCTTC
cdr3_aa: CASSQESGSYNEQFF

clone_size: .
d_call: .
j_call: TRBJ2-5
v_call: TRBV5-1
cdr3_nt: TGCGCCAGCAGCTTGGGTAACCAAGAGACCCAGTACTTC
cdr3_aa: CASSLGNQETQYF

clone_size: .
d_call: TRBD1
j_call: TRBJ2-5
v_call: TRBV5-6
cdr3_nt: TGTGCCAGCAGCTCATCCGGACAGGGTATGATGAAGACCCAGTACTTC
cdr3_aa: CASSSSGQGMMKTQYF

clone_size: .
d_call: .
j_call: TRBJ2-3
v_call: TRBV5-1
cdr3_nt: TGCGCCAGCAGCTTGCAGGCACCTGGGGATACGCAGTATTTT
cdr3_aa: CASSLQAPGDTQYF

clone_size: .
d_call: .
j_call: TRBJ1-2
v_call: TRBV29-1
cdr3_nt: TGCAGCGCTCGGACGGGAGGGGGTGGCTACACCTTC
cdr3_aa: CSARTGGGGYTF

clone_size: .
d_call: TRBD1
j_call: TRBJ1-5
v_call: TRBV7-2
cdr3_nt: TGTGCCAGCAGCTTAAGACAGGGTGATCAGCCCCAGCATTTT
cdr3_aa: CASSLRQGDQPQHF